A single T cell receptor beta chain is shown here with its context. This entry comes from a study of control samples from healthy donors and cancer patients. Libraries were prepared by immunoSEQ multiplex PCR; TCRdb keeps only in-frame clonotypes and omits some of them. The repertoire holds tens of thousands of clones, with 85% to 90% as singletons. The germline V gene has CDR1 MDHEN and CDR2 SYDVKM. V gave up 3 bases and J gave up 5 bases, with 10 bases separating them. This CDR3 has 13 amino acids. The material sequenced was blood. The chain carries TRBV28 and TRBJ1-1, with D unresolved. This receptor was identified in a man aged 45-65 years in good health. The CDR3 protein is CASSFRSVTEAFF. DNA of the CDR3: TGTGCCAGCAGTTTTCGAAGTGTAACTGAAGCTTTCTTT.